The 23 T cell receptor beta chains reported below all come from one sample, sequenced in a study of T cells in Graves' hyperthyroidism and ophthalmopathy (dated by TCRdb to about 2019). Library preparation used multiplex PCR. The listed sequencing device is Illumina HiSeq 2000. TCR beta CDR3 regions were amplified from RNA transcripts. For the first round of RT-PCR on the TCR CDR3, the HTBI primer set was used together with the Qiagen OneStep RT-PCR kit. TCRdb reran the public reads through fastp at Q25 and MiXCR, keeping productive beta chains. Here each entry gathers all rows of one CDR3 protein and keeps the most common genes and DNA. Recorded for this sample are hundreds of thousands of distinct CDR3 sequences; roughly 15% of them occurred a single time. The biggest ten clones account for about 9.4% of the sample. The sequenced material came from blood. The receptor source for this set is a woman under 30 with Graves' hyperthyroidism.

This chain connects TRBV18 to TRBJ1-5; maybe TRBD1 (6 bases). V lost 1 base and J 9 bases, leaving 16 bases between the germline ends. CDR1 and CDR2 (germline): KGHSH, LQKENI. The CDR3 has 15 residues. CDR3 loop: CASSPRRQDYRPQHF. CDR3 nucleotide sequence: TGTGCCAGCTCACCACGGAGACAGGACTATCGGCCCCAGCATTTT.

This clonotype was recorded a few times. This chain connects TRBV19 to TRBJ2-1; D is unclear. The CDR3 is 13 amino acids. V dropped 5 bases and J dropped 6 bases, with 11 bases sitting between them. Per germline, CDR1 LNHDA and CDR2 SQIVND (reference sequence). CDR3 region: CASSRVAVNEQFF. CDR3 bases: TGTGCCAGTAGTCGGGTAGCCGTCAATGAGCAGTTCTTC. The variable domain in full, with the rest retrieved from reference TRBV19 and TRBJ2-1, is DGGITQSPKYLFRKEGQNVTLSCEQNLNHDAMYWYRQDPGQGLRLIYYSQIVNDFQKGDIAEGYSVSREKKESFPLTVTSAQKNPTAFYLCASSRVAVNEQFFGPGTRLTVL.

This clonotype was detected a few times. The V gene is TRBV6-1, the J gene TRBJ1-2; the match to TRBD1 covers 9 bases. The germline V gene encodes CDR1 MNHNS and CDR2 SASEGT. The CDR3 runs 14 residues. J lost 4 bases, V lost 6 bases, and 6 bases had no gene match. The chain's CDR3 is CASRQDRGGYGYTF. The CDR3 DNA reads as TGTGCCAGCAGACAGGACAGGGGCGGCTATGGCTACACCTTC.

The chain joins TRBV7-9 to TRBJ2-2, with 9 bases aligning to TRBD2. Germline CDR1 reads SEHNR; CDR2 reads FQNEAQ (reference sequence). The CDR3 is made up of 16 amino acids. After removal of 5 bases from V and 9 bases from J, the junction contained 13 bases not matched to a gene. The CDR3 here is CASSPRDPSGKWELFF. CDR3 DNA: TGTGCCAGCAGCCCCCGGGATCCTAGCGGGAAATGGGAGCTGTTTTTT.

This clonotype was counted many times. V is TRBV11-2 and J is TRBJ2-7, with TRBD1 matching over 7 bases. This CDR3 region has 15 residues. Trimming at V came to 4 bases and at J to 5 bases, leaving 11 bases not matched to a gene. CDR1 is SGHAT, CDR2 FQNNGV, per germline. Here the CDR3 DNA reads TGTGCCAGCAGCTCCGCGACAGGGTTGGGAAACGAGCAGTACTTC. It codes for CASSSATGLGNEQYF.

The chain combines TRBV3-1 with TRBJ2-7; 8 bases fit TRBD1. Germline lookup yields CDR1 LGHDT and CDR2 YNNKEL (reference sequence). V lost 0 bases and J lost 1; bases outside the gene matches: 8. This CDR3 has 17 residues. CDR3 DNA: TGTGCCAGCAGCCAAGATCGAGGTCGGACAGGGTCCTACGAGCAGTACTTC. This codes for CASSQDRGRTGSYEQYF.

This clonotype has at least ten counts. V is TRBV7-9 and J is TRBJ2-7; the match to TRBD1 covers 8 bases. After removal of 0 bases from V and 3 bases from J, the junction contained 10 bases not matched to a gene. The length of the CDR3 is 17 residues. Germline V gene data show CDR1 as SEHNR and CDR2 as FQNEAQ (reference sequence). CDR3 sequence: CASSLASSPDRVYEQYF. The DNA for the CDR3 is TGTGCCAGCAGCTTAGCCTCAAGTCCGGACAGGGTCTACGAGCAGTACTTC. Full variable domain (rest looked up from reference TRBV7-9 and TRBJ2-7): DTGVSQNPRHKITKRGQNVTFRCDPISEHNRLYWYRQTLGQGPEFLTYFQNEAQLEKSRLLSDRFSAERPKGSFSTLEIQRTEQGDSAMYLCASSLASSPDRVYEQYFGPGTRLTVT.

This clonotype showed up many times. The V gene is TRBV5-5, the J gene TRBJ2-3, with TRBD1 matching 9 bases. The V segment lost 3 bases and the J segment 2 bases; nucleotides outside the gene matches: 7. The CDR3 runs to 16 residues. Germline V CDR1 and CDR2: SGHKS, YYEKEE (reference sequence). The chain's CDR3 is CASSYDRGVFTDTQYF. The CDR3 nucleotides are TGTGCCAGCAGCTACGACAGGGGGGTCTTCACAGATACGCAGTATTTT.

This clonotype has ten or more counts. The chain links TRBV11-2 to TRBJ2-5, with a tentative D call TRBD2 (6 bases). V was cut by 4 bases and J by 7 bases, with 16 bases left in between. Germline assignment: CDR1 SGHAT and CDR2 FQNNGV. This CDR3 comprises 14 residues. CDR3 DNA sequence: TGTGCCAGCAGCTCCGGGACTGCGGTAGGGACCCAGTACTTC. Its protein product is CASSSGTAVGTQYF.

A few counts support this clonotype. This CDR3 is CASSYSGRKPNEKLFF. The CDR3 region has the DNA TGTGCCAGCAGTTACTCCGGGCGTAAACCTAATGAAAAACTGTTTTTT. The chain has TRBV6-6 and TRBJ1-4, with D uncertain. The CDR3 is 16 residues long. Trimming removed 0 bases at V and 3 bases at J, with 11 bases between. Germline loops: CDR1 MNHNY, CDR2 SVGAGI (reference sequence).

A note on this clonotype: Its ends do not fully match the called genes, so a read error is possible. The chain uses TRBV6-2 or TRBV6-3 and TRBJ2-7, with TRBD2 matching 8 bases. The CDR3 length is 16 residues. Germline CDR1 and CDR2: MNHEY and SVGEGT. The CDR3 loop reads CASRGGGRKGSPEQYF. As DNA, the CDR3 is TGTGCTAGCAGAGGTGGCGGGAGGAAAGGGTCTCCCGAGCAGTACTTC.

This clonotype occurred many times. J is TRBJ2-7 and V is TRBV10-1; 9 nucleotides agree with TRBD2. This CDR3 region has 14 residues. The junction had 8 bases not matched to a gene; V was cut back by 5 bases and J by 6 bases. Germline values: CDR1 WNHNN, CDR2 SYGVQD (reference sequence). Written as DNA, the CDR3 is TGCGCCAGCAGTCTCGCTAGCGGGATCGCCGAGCAGTACTTC. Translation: CASSLASGIAEQYF.

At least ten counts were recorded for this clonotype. The CDR3 reads CASSFIAGAADTQYF. Here the CDR3 DNA reads TGTGCCAGCAGTTTTATAGCGGGAGCAGCAGATACGCAGTATTTT. The chain recombines TRBV28 with TRBJ2-3, with TRBD2 matching over 9 bases. The CDR3 is 15 residues long. The ends lost 3 bases at V and 4 bases at J; junction bases unmatched: 5. The V gene's germline CDR1 is MDHEN and CDR2 SYDVKM.

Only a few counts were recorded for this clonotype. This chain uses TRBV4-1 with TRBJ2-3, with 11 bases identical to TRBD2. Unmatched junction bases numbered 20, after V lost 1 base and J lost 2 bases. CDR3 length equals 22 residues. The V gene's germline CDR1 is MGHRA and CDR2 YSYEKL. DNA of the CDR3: TGCGCCAGCAGCCAAGGACTTTGGGCAGTACTAGCGGGAGAAAAGAACACAGATACGCAGTATTTT. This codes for CASSQGLWAVLAGEKNTDTQYF.

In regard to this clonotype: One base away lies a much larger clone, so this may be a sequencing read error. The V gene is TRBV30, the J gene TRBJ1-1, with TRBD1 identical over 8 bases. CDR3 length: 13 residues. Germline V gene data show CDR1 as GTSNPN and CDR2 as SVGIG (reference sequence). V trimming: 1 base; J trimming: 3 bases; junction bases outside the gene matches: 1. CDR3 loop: CAWSGTGYTEAFF. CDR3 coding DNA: TGTGCCTGGAGTGGGACAGGGTACACTGAAGCTTTCTTT.

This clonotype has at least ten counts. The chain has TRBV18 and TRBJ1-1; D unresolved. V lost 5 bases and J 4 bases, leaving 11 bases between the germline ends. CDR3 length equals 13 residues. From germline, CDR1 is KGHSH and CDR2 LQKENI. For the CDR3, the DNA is TGTGCCAGCTCAGTTGACGTCGGCACTGAAGCTTTCTTT. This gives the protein CASSVDVGTEAFF.

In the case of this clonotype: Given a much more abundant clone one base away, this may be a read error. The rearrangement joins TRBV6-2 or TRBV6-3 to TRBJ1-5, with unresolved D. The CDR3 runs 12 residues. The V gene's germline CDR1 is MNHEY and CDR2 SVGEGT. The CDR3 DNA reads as TGTGCCAGCAGTAACCCCAATCAGCCCCAGCAGTTT. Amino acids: CASSNPNQPQQF.

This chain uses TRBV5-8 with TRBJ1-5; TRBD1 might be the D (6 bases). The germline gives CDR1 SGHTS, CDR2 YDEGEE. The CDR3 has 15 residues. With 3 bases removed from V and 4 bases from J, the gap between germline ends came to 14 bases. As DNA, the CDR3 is TGTGCCAGCAGCTCCTCGGGGGCGCGGAATCAGCCCCAGCATTTT. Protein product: CASSSSGARNQPQHF.

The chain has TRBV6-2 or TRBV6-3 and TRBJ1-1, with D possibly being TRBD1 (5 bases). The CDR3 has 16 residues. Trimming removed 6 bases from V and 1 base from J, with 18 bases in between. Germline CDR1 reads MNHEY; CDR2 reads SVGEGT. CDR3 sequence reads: CASRPSQGETNTEAFF. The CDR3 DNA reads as TGTGCCAGCAGGCCTTCCCAAGGGGAGACGAACACTGAAGCTTTCTTT.

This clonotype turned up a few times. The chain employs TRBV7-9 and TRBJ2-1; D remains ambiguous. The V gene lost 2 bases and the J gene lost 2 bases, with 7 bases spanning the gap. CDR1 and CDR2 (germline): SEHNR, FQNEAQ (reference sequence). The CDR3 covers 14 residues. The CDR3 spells CASSLMLAYNEQFF. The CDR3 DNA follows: TGTGCCAGCAGCTTAATGTTAGCCTACAATGAGCAGTTCTTC.

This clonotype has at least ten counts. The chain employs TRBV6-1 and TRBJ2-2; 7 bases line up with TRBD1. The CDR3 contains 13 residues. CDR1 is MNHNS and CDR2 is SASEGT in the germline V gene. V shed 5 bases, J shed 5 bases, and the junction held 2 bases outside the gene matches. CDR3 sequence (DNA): TGTGCCAGCAGTTCACAGGGGACCGGGGAGCTGTTTTTT. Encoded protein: CASSSQGTGELFF.

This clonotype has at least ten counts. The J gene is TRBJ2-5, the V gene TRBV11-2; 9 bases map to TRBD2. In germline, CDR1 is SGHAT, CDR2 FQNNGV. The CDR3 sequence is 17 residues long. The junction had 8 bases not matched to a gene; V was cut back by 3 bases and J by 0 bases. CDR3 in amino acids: CASSFNPSGVYQETQYF. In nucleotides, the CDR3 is TGTGCCAGCAGCTTCAATCCTAGCGGGGTGTACCAAGAGACCCAGTACTTC.

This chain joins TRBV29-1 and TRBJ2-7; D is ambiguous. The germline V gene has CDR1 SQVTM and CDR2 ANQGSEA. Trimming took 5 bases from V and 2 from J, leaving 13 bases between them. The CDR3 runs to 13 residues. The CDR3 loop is CSVWLTKTYEQYF. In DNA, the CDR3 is TGCAGCGTTTGGCTGACGAAGACCTACGAGCAGTACTTC.